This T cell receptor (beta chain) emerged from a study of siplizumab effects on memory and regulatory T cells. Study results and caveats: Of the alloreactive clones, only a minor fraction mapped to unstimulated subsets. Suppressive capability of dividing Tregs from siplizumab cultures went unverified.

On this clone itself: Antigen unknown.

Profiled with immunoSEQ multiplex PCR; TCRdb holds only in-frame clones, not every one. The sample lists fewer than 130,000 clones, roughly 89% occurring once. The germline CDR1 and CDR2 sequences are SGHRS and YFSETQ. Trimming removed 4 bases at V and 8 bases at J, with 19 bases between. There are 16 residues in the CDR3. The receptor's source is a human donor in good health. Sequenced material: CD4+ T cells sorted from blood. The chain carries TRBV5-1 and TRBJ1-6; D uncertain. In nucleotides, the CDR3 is TGCGCCAGCAGCCAGGATGGACGGGGTCCGGATTCACCCCTCCACTTT. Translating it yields CASSQDGRGPDSPLHF. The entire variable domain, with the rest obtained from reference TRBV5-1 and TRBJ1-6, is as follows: KAGVTQTPRYLIKTRGQQVTLSCSPISGHRSVSWYQQTPGQGLQFLFEYFSETQRNKGNFPGRFSGRQFSNSRSEMNVSTLELGDSALYLCASSQDGRGPDSPLHFGNGTRLTVT.